The rows below give T cell receptor beta chains drawn from one sample of a study of OX40 agonist ivuxolimab in advanced cancers. Sequenced by immunoSEQ multiplex PCR; TCRdb stores in-frame clones only, minus some. The table shows some 80,000 clones, with about 90% occurring only once. Here the sequenced sample was CD4+ or CD8+ T cells sorted from blood, taken in a trial of the OX40 agonist ivuxolimab. These receptors were collected from an adult with an advanced solid tumor such as melanoma, head and neck, liver or kidney cancer. The conserved cysteine and the conserved F or W are not part of the CDR3 here. A D gene is named only where the DNA matches it firmly.

-	TRBD2	TRBV2	ASSKGLAGPYEQY
TRBJ1-4	-	TRBV13	ASSPRLGPNEKLF
TRBJ2-3	TRBD2	TRBV5-4	ASSLDGRGDHTQY
TRBJ2-5	-	TRBV5-1	ASSLGGGLETQY
TRBJ2-3	-	TRBV9	ASSPPGGAGGTQY
TRBJ1-1	-	TRBV5-1	ASSLERVDRTEAF
TRBJ2-1	TRBD2	TRBV6-5	ASTILAGGYNEQF
TRBJ2-1	-	TRBV6-5	ASSSRGPAAGEQF
TRBJ1-5	-	TRBV7-8	ASSPNHRDLNQPQH
TRBJ2-3	TRBD2	TRBV11-2	ASSPLAGRDTQY
TRBJ1-2	-	TRBV6-5	ASSYSEGNYGYT
TRBJ1-2	-	TRBV2	ASSEGRVYYGYT
TRBJ2-1	TRBD2	TRBV5-8	ASSPGLARYNEQF
TRBJ2-1	TRBD2	TRBV30	AWSLRGLSSYNEQF
TRBJ2-1	TRBD2	TRBV6-5	ASTRGGASDEQF
TRBJ1-2	-	TRBV5-1	ASSFLPGGVGYT
TRBJ2-1	TRBD1	TRBV7-6	ASSPTGVGNYNEQF
TRBJ2-7	TRBD2	TRBV4-1	ASSRGPLAGASYEQY
TRBJ2-2	-	TRBV18	ASSPYDSNTGELF
TRBJ2-3	-	TRBV5-1	ASSLDSRVAPDTQY
TRBJ2-7	-	TRBV28	ASSLPSTGNPYEQY
TRBJ1-2	-	TRBV27	ASSLTGSKSGYT
TRBJ2-3	TRBD2	TRBV7-6	ASTGLAGGADTQY
TRBJ2-7	-	TRBV5-6	ASSKTNTYEQY
TRBJ1-1	TRBD1	TRBV19	ASSIDPSTGGTEAF
TRBJ1-5	-	TRBV27	ASSFTGNQPQH
TRBJ2-3	-	TRBV11-2	ASSLGPGGTDTQY
TRBJ1-3	TRBD1	TRBV7-8	ASSLGGQANTIY
TRBJ1-2	-	TRBV27	ASSLFHRDGNGYT
TRBJ2-3	-	TRBV9	ASSGWGGIGDTQY
TRBJ2-7	-	TRBV10-3	ATGTPTYEQY
TRBJ2-2	-	TRBV5-1	ASSLDYLNTGELF
TRBJ1-1	-	TRBV7-8	ASSAGGHTEAF
TRBJ2-1	TRBD2	TRBV2	ASSEIAGAANEQF
TRBJ1-3	-	TRBV9	ASSVGGTGNTIY
TRBJ2-7	TRBD1	TRBV6-5	ASSYSDRVRNEQY
TRBJ1-2	-	TRBV4-3	ASSQERGGYGYT
TRBJ2-7	-	TRBV21-1	ASPTGGDCEQY
TRBJ2-5	-	TRBV5-1	ASSLGLAEARQETQY
TRBJ2-3	TRBD2	TRBV6-1	ASSTGTSDADTQY
TRBJ2-1	TRBD1	TRBV13	ASSPTGDEQF
TRBJ2-7	-	TRBV4-2	ASSQVYATYEQY
TRBJ2-7	-	TRBV5-1	ASSLAGGREQY
TRBJ2-5	-	TRBV5-6	ASSVLQGSPETQY
TRBJ1-3	-	TRBV7-6	ASGISGNTIY
TRBJ2-7	TRBD2	TRBV27	ASSLFQGLVFCEQY
TRBJ1-2	TRBD1	TRBV7-9	ASSPRDRGYGYT
TRBJ2-7	-	TRBV5-6	ASSLGGSTYEQY
TRBJ1-3	TRBD1	TRBV13	ASSRRGEAGNTIY
TRBJ2-7	TRBD2	TRBV13	ASRLTSGGSYEQY
TRBJ2-3	-	TRBV7-2	ATLETMQDTQY
TRBJ2-2	TRBD1	TRBV7-9	ASSLGTGVTGELF
TRBJ2-2	-	TRBV30	AYGGPTGELF
TRBJ2-7	TRBD1	TRBV19	ASSIGGQGAYEQY
TRBJ1-1	-	TRBV5-6	ASSPGTSGEAF
TRBJ2-3	TRBD2	TRBV11-2	ASSQTGGLLEKWY
TRBJ1-4	TRBD1	TRBV18	ASSPGTGGEKLF
TRBJ1-1	-	TRBV11-2	ASSLDRPGPGGTEAF
TRBJ2-5	-	TRBV5-6	ASSLPHGGPQETQY
TRBJ2-3	-	TRBV5-4	ASSAPGDGDTQY